This is a list of T cell receptor beta chains from one sample in a study of CD8 T cells in Susac syndrome. TCRdb reprocessed the immunoSEQ multiplex PCR reads via MiXCR and lists one record per CDR3 protein. The data hold roughly 200,000 distinct CDR3 sequences, with around 95% observed a single time. The sample was CD4+ T cells from PBMCs. These receptor sequences come from a human donor with multiple sclerosis. Each CDR3 is given with its conserved first and last residue. Fields, in order: V gene, J gene, clone size, D gene, CDR3 DNA, CDR3 protein. The D gene is left open where the match is weak. Some rows have no size entry. The others give once, few or many, or a class for an expanded clone.

v_gene: TRBV20-1; j_gene: TRBJ2-3; abundance: NA; d_gene: TRBD2; CDR3nt: TGCAGTGCTAGGGTTAGCGGGGAATTCACAGATACGCAGTATTTT; CDR3aa: CSARVSGEFTDTQYF
v_gene: TRBV9; j_gene: TRBJ1-6; abundance: NA; d_gene: NA; CDR3nt: TGTGCCAGCAGCGTCGAGGGGACACCTTCACCCCTCCACTTT; CDR3aa: CASSVEGTPSPLHF
v_gene: TRBV5-4; j_gene: TRBJ2-5; abundance: NA; d_gene: NA; CDR3nt: TGTGCCAGCAGCTCGACAGGAACCCAAGAGACCCAGTACTTC; CDR3aa: CASSSTGTQETQYF
v_gene: TRBV5-1; j_gene: TRBJ1-1; abundance: NA; d_gene: TRBD1; CDR3nt: TGCGCCAGCAGCGCCGAGGGAGGGGGCGAGCGCACGAACACTGAAGCTTTCTTT; CDR3aa: CASSAEGGGERTNTEAFF
v_gene: TRBV30; j_gene: TRBJ2-5; abundance: NA; d_gene: NA; CDR3nt: TGTGCCTGGAGTTGGCGGGGAATGGGTTCAGAGACCCAGTACTTC; CDR3aa: CAWSWRGMGSETQYF
v_gene: TRBV9; j_gene: TRBJ2-5; abundance: NA; d_gene: NA; CDR3nt: TGTGCCAGCAGCGCCGAGAGTGAGACCCAGTACTTC; CDR3aa: CASSAESETQYF
v_gene: TRBV20-1; j_gene: TRBJ2-5; abundance: NA; d_gene: TRBD1; CDR3nt: TGCAGTGCTAGAATCGACAGGGGACAAGAGACCCAGTACTTC; CDR3aa: CSARIDRGQETQYF
v_gene: TRBV6-6; j_gene: TRBJ1-1; abundance: NA; d_gene: NA; CDR3nt: TGTGCCAGCAGTTACTCGAGACAAGGGTTTGAAGCTTTCTTT; CDR3aa: CASSYSRQGFEAFF
v_gene: TRBV20-1; j_gene: TRBJ1-2; abundance: once; d_gene: TRBD1; CDR3nt: TGCAGTGCTAGCGACAGGGGCACTTACTATGGCTACACCTTC; CDR3aa: CSASDRGTYYGYTF
v_gene: TRBV29-1; j_gene: TRBJ1-2; abundance: NA; d_gene: NA; CDR3nt: TGCAGCGTTGGCGGATTTTCTAACTATGGCTACACCTTC; CDR3aa: CSVGGFSNYGYTF
v_gene: TRBV2; j_gene: TRBJ1-5; abundance: NA; d_gene: TRBD1; CDR3nt: TGTGCCAGCAGCCGGGACAGGGAATATCAGCCCCAGCATTTT; CDR3aa: CASSRDREYQPQHF
v_gene: TRBV29-1; j_gene: TRBJ2-1; abundance: NA; d_gene: NA; CDR3nt: TGCAGCGTCGTCTATGCGGGCAATGAGCAGTTCTTC; CDR3aa: CSVVYAGNEQFF
v_gene: TRBV30; j_gene: TRBJ1-4; abundance: NA; d_gene: NA; CDR3nt: TGTGCCTGGAGAAGGAATGAAAAACTGTTTTTT; CDR3aa: CAWRRNEKLFF
v_gene: TRBV3-1; j_gene: TRBJ1-1; abundance: NA; d_gene: NA; CDR3nt: TGTGCCAGCAGCCAGGCGGCTGAAGCTTTCTTT; CDR3aa: CASSQAAEAFF
v_gene: TRBV23-1; j_gene: TRBJ1-5; abundance: NA; d_gene: TRBD1; CDR3nt: TGCGCCAGCAGTCATCCGGACAGGGCCAATCAGCCCCAGCATTTT; CDR3aa: CASSHPDRANQPQHF
v_gene: TRBV12-3/TRBV12-4; j_gene: TRBJ1-2; abundance: NA; d_gene: NA; CDR3nt: TGTGCCAGCAGTTCAACAGTTTTCTATGGCTACACCTTC; CDR3aa: CASSSTVFYGYTF
v_gene: TRBV29-1; j_gene: TRBJ1-1; abundance: NA; d_gene: NA; CDR3nt: TGCAGCGCCCCCTCCCAGGGTGGCACTGAAGCTTTCTTT; CDR3aa: CSAPSQGGTEAFF
v_gene: TRBV12-3/TRBV12-4; j_gene: TRBJ2-7; abundance: NA; d_gene: NA; CDR3nt: TGTGCCAGCAGTCCGGTAGGCTACGAGCAGTACTTC; CDR3aa: CASSPVGYEQYF
v_gene: TRBV10-1; j_gene: TRBJ1-2; abundance: NA; d_gene: NA; CDR3nt: TGCGCCAGCAGTGAGTCGGCGTCCTATGGCTACACCTTC; CDR3aa: CASSESASYGYTF
v_gene: TRBV29-1; j_gene: TRBJ1-1; abundance: NA; d_gene: NA; CDR3nt: TGCAGCGCTGCGTTAGGGCAGTCGAACACTGAAGCTTTCTTT; CDR3aa: CSAALGQSNTEAFF
v_gene: TRBV20-1; j_gene: TRBJ2-3; abundance: NA; d_gene: NA; CDR3nt: TGCAGTGCTAGGGACCTCTTAAAGTGGGGCACAGATACGCAGTATTTT; CDR3aa: CSARDLLKWGTDTQYF
v_gene: TRBV3-1; j_gene: TRBJ2-5; abundance: NA; d_gene: NA; CDR3nt: TGTGCCAGCAGCGCAACAGGGCGAGGGACCCAGTACTTC; CDR3aa: CASSATGRGTQYF
v_gene: TRBV20-1; j_gene: TRBJ2-3; abundance: NA; d_gene: TRBD2; CDR3nt: TGCAGTGCCAGACTAGCGGGGGGGCGATCAGATACGCAGTATTTT; CDR3aa: CSARLAGGRSDTQYF
v_gene: TRBV9; j_gene: TRBJ1-2; abundance: NA; d_gene: NA; CDR3nt: TGTGCCAGCAGCGTAACGGGGCAGGGAGGCTATGGCTACACCTTC; CDR3aa: CASSVTGQGGYGYTF
v_gene: TRBV20-1; j_gene: TRBJ1-4; abundance: NA; d_gene: NA; CDR3nt: TGCAGTGCCTGGACAGCCCGAGGTGAAAAACTGTTTTTT; CDR3aa: CSAWTARGEKLFF
v_gene: TRBV4-1; j_gene: TRBJ1-1; abundance: NA; d_gene: NA; CDR3nt: TGCGCCAGCAGCCAAGAGACAGTCGCGAACACTGAAGCTTTCTTT; CDR3aa: CASSQETVANTEAFF
v_gene: TRBV2; j_gene: TRBJ2-5; abundance: NA; d_gene: NA; CDR3nt: TGTGCCAGCAGTGAAAGGCGGGATATAGGGAGTGCGACCCAGTACTTC; CDR3aa: CASSERRDIGSATQYF
v_gene: TRBV4-2; j_gene: TRBJ1-2; abundance: NA; d_gene: NA; CDR3nt: TGTGCCAGCAGCCAAGAACTTCTGGAATCCCTCTATGGCTACACCTTC; CDR3aa: CASSQELLESLYGYTF
v_gene: TRBV10-2; j_gene: TRBJ2-4; abundance: NA; d_gene: NA; CDR3nt: TGCGCCAGCAGTGAGTTAGCCAAAAACATTCAGTACTTC; CDR3aa: CASSELAKNIQYF
v_gene: TRBV20-1; j_gene: TRBJ2-1; abundance: NA; d_gene: TRBD2; CDR3nt: TGCAGTGCTCGAGATGCAGCGGGGGCGCATGAGCAGTTCTTC; CDR3aa: CSARDAAGAHEQFF
v_gene: TRBV12-3/TRBV12-4; j_gene: TRBJ1-3; abundance: NA; d_gene: NA; CDR3nt: TGTGCCAGCAGTCAGGGGCGAACTGGAAACACCATATATTTT; CDR3aa: CASSQGRTGNTIYF
v_gene: TRBV29-1; j_gene: TRBJ1-1; abundance: NA; d_gene: TRBD1; CDR3nt: TGCAGCGCCATTCCGGGGACAGCGAACACTGAAGCTTTCTTT; CDR3aa: CSAIPGTANTEAFF
v_gene: TRBV12-3/TRBV12-4; j_gene: TRBJ1-2; abundance: NA; d_gene: NA; CDR3nt: TGTGCCAGCAGCCCCCGACGGTACTATGGCTACACCTTC; CDR3aa: CASSPRRYYGYTF
v_gene: TRBV20-1; j_gene: TRBJ2-5; abundance: NA; d_gene: NA; CDR3nt: TGCAGTGCTCCTCCAGCGGGGACAAAAGAGACCCAGTACTTC; CDR3aa: CSAPPAGTKETQYF
v_gene: TRBV15; j_gene: TRBJ2-1; abundance: once; d_gene: NA; CDR3nt: TGTGCCACCAGCAGAGTCGACCTACGTCACAATGAGCAGTTCTTC; CDR3aa: CATSRVDLRHNEQFF
v_gene: TRBV30; j_gene: TRBJ1-1; abundance: once; d_gene: NA; CDR3nt: TGTGCCTGTAACCTAGGGAACACTGAAGCTTTCTTT; CDR3aa: CACNLGNTEAFF
v_gene: TRBV6-1; j_gene: TRBJ2-1; abundance: NA; d_gene: NA; CDR3nt: TGTGCCAGCATCGCCAGGGGTTTAGCGGACAATGAGCAGTTCTTC; CDR3aa: CASIARGLADNEQFF
v_gene: TRBV11-2; j_gene: TRBJ2-1; abundance: NA; d_gene: NA; CDR3nt: TGTGCCAGCAGCTTAGGCACAAACAATGAGCAGTTCTTC; CDR3aa: CASSLGTNNEQFF
v_gene: TRBV30; j_gene: TRBJ2-2; abundance: NA; d_gene: NA; CDR3nt: TGTGCCTGGAGTGTACCCAGGGCTAACACCGGGGAGCTGTTTTTT; CDR3aa: CAWSVPRANTGELFF
v_gene: TRBV7-3; j_gene: TRBJ1-2; abundance: once; d_gene: NA; CDR3nt: TGTGCCAGCAGCTTACGCCCACAGGGTGGCAGCTATGGCTACACCTTC; CDR3aa: CASSLRPQGGSYGYTF